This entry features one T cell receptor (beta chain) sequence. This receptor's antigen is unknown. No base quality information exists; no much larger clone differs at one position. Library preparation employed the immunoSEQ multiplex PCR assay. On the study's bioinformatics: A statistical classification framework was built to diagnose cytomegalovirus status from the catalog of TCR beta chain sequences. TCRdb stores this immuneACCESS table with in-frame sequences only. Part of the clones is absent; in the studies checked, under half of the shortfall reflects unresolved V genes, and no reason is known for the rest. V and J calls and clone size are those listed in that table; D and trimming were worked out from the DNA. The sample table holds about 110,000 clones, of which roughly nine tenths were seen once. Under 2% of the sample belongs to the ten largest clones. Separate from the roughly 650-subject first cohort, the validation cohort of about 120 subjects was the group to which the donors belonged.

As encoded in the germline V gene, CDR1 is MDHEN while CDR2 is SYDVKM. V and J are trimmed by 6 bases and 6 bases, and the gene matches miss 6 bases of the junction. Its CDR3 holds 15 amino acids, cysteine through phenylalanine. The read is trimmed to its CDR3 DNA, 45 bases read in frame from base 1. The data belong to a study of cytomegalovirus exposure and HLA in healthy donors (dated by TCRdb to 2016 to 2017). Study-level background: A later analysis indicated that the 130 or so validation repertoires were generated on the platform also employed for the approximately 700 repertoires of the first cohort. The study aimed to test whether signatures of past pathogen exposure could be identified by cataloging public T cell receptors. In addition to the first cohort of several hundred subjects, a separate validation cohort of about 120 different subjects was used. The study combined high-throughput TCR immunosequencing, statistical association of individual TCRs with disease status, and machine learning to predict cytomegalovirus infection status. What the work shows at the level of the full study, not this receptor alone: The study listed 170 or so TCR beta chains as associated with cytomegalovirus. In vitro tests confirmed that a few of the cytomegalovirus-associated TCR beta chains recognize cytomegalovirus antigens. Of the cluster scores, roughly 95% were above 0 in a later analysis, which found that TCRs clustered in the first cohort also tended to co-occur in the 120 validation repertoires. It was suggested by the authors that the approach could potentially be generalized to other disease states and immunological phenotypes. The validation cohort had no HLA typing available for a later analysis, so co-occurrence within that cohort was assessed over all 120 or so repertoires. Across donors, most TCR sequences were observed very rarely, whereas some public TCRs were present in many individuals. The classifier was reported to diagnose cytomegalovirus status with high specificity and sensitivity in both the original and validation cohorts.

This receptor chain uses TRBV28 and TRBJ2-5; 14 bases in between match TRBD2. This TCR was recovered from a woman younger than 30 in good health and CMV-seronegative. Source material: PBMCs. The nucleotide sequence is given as TGTGCCAGCAGCCTGACTAGCGGGGGGGCTCAGACCCAGTACTTC. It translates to CASSLTSGGAQTQYF.